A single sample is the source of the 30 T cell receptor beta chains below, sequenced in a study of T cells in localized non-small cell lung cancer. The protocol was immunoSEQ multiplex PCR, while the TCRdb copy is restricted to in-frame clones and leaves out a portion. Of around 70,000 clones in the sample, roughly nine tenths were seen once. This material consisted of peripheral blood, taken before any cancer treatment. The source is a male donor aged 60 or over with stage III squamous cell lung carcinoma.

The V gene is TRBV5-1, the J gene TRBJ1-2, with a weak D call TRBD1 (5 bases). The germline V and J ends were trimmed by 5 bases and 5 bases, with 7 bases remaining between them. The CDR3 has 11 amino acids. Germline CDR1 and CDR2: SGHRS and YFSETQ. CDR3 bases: TGCGCCAGCAGGGGGGAGTATGGCTACACCTTC. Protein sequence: CASRGEYGYTF.

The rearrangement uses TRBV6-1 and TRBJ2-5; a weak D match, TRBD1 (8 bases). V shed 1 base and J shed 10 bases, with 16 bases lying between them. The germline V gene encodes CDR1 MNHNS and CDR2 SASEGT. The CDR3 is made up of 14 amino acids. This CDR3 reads CASSEGTGGVGQYF. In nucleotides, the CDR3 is TGTGCCAGCAGTGAAGGAACAGGGGGGGTCGGCCAGTACTTC.

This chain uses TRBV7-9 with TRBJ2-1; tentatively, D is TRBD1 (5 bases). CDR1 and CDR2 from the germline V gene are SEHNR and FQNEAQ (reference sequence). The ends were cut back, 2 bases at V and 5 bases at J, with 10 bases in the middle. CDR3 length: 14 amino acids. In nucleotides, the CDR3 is TGTGCCAGCAGCTTACTCCAGGGTGACAATGAGCAGTTCTTC. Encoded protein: CASSLLQGDNEQFF. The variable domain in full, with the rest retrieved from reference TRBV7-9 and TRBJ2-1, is DTGVSQNPRHKITKRGQNVTFRCDPISEHNRLYWYRQTLGQGPEFLTYFQNEAQLEKSRLLSDRFSAERPKGSFSTLEIQRTEQGDSAMYLCASSLLQGDNEQFFGPGTRLTVL.

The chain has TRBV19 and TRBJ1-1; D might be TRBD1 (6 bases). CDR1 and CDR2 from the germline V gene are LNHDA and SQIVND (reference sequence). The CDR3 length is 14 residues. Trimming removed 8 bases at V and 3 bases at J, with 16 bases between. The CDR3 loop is CASQNGGADTEAFF. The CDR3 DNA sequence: TGTGCCAGTCAGAACGGGGGGGCGGACACTGAAGCTTTCTTT.

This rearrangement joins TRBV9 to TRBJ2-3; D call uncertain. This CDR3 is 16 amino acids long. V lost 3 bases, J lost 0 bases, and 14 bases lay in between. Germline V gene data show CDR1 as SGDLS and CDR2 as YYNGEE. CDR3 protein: CASSATPVISTDTQYF. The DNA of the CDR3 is TGTGCCAGCAGCGCGACGCCTGTAATAAGCACAGATACGCAGTATTTT. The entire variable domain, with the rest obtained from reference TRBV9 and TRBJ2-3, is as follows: DSGVTQTPKHLITATGQRVTLRCSPRSGDLSVYWYQQSLDQGLQFLIQYYNGEERAKGNILERFSAQQFPDLHSELNLSSLELGDSALYFCASSATPVISTDTQYFGPGTRLTVL.

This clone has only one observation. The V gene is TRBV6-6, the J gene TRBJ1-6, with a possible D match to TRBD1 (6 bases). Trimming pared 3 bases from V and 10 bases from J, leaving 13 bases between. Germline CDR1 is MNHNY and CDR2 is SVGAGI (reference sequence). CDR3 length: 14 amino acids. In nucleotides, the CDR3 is TGTGCCAGCAGTTATGGGGGGCTTGGGTCACCCCTCCACTTT. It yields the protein CASSYGGLGSPLHF.

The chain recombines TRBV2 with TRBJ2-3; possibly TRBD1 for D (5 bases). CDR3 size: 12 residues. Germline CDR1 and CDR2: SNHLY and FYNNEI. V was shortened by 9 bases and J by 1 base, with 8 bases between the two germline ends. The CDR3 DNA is TGTGCCAGATCCAGGGGCACAGATACGCAGTATTTT. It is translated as CARSRGTDTQYF.

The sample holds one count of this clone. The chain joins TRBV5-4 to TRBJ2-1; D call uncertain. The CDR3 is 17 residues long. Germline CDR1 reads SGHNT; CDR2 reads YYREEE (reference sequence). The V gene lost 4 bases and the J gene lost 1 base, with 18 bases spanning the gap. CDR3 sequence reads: CASSKKLRTLSYNEQFF. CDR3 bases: TGTGCCAGCAGCAAAAAGCTCCGGACCCTGTCCTACAATGAGCAGTTCTTC. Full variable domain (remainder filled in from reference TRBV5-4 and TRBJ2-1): ETGVTQSPTHLIKTRGQQVTLRCSSQSGHNTVSWYQQALGQGPQFIFQYYREEENGRGNFPPRFSGLQFPNYSSELNVNALELDDSALYLCASSKKLRTLSYNEQFFGPGTRLTVL.

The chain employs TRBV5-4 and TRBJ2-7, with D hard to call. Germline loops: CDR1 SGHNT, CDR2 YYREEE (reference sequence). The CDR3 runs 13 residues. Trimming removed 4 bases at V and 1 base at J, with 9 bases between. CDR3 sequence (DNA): TGTGCCAGCAGCGTAGACGGATCCTACGAGCAGTACTTC. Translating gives CASSVDGSYEQYF.

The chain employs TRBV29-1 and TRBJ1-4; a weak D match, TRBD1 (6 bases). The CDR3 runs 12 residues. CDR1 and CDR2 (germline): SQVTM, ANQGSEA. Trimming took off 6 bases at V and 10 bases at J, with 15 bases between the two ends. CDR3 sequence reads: CSVLRQEGKLFF. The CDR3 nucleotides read TGCAGCGTGTTAAGACAGGAGGGAAAACTGTTTTTT.

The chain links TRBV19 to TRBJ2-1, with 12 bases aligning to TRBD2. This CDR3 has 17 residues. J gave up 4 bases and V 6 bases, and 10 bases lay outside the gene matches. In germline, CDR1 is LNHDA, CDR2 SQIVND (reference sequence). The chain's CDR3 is CASSPGLAGDSYNEQFF. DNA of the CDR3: TGTGCCAGTAGCCCGGGACTAGCGGGTGATTCTTACAATGAGCAGTTCTTC.

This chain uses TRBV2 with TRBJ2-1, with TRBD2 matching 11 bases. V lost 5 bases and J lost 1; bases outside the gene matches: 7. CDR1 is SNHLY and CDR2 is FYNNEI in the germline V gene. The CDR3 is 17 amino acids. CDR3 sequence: CASSFSSGGNSYNEQFF. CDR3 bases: TGTGCCAGCAGTTTTTCTAGCGGGGGGAATTCCTACAATGAGCAGTTCTTC.

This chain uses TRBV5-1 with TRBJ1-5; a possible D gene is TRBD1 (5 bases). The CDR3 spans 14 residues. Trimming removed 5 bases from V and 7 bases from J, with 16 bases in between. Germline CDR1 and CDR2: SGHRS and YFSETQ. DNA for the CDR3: TGCGCCAGCAGTGCTGGGTCCGGGGGGCAGCCCCAGCATTTT. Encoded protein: CASSAGSGGQPQHF.

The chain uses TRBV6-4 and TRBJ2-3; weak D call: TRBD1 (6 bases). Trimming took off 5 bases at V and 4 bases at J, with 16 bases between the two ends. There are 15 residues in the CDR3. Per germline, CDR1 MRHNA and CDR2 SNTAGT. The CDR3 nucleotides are TGTGCCAGCAGTCTTCATCTACAGGGTTCAGATACGCAGTATTTT. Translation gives CASSLHLQGSDTQYF.

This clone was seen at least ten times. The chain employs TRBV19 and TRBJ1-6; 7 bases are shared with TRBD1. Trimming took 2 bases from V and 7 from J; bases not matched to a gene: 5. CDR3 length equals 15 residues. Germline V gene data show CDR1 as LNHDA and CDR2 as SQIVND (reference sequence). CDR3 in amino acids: CASSITGVKNSPLHF. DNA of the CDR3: TGTGCCAGTAGTATAACAGGGGTGAAAAATTCACCCCTCCACTTT.

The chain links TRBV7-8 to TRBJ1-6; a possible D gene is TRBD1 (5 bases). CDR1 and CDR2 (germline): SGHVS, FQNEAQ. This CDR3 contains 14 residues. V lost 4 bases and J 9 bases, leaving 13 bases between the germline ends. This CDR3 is CASSSGTGGSPLHF. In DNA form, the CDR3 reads TGTGCCAGCAGCTCGGGGACTGGGGGTTCACCCCTCCACTTT.

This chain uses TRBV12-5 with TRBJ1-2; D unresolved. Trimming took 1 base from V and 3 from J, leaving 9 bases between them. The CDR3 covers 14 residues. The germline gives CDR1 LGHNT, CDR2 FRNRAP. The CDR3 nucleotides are TGTGCTAGTGGTTTGGAGGGTGGGTACTATGGCTACACCTTC. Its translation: CASGLEGGYYGYTF.

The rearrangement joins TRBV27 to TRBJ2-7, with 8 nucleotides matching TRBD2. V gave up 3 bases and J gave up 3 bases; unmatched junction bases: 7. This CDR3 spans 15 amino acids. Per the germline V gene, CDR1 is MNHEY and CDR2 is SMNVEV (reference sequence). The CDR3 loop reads CASSLSGGAVYEQYV. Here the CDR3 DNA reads TGTGCCAGCAGTTTGAGCGGGGGAGCTGTCTACGAGCAGTACGTC.

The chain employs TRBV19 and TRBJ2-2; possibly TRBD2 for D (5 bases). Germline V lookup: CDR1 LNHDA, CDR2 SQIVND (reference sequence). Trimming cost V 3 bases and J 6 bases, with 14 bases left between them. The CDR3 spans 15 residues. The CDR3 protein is CASSMGAGRAGELFF. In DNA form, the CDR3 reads TGTGCCAGTAGTATGGGAGCAGGTAGGGCCGGGGAGCTGTTTTTT.

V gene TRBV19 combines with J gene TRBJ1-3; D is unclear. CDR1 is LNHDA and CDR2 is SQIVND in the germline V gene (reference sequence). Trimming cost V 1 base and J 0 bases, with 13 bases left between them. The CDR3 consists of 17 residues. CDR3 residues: CASSIGITRPSGNTIYF. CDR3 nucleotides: TGTGCCAGTAGTATAGGAATTACAAGGCCCTCTGGAAACACCATATATTTT. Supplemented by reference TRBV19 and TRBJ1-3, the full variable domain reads DGGITQSPKYLFRKEGQNVTLSCEQNLNHDAMYWYRQDPGQGLRLIYYSQIVNDFQKGDIAEGYSVSREKKESFPLTVTSAQKNPTAFYLCASSIGITRPSGNTIYFGEGSWLTVV.

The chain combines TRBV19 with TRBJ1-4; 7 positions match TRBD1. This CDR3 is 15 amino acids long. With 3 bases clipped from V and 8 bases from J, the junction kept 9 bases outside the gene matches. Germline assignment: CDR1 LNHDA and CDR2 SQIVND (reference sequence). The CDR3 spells CASSITGASNEKLFF. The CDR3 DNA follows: TGTGCCAGTAGTATCACAGGGGCCTCGAACGAAAAACTGTTTTTT.

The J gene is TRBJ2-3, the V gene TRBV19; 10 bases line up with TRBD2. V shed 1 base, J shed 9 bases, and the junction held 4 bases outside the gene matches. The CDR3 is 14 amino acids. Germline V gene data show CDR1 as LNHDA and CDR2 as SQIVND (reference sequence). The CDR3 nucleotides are TGTGCCAGTAGTATAGCCCAGCGGGGGGGCACGCAGTATTTT. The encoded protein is CASSIAQRGGTQYF.

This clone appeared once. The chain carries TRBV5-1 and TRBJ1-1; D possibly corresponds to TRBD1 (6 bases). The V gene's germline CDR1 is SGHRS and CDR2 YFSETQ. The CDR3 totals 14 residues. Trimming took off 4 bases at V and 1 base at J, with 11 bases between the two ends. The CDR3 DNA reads TGCGCCAGCAGCCCGACAGGCCCGAACACTGAAGCTTTCTTT. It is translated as CASSPTGPNTEAFF.

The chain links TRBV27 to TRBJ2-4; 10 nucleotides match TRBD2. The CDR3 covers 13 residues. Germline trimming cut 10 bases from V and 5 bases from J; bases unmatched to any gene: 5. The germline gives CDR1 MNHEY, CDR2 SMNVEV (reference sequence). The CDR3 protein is CATRTSGENIQYF. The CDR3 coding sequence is TGTGCCACGAGGACTAGCGGCGAAAACATTCAGTACTTC.

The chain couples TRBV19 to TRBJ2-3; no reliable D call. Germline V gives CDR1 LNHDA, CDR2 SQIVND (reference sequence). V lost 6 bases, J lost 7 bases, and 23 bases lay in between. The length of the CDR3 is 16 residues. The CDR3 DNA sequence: TGTGCCAGTAGCGCCATCATGCGGCATGGGTCGTATACGCAGTATTTT. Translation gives CASSAIMRHGSYTQYF.

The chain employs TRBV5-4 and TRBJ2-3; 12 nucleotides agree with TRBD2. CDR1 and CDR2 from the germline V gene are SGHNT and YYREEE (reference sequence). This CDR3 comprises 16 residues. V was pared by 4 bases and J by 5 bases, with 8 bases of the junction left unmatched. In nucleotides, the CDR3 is TGTGCCAGCAGCCCGACTAGCGGGGGCGCCGGAGATACGCAGTATTTT. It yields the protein CASSPTSGGAGDTQYF.

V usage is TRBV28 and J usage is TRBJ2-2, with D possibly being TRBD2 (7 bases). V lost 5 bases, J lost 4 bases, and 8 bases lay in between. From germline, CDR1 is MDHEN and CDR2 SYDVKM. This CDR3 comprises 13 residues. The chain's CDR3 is CASSRGGTGELFF. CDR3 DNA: TGTGCCAGCAGTAGGGGGGGCACCGGGGAGCTGTTTTTT.

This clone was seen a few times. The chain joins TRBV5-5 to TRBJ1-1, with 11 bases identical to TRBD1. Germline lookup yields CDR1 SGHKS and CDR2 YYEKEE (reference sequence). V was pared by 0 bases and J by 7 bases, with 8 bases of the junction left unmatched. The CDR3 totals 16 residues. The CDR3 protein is CASSLVLRTGGSEAFF. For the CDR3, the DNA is TGTGCCAGCAGCTTGGTGCTGCGGACAGGGGGCAGTGAAGCTTTCTTT.

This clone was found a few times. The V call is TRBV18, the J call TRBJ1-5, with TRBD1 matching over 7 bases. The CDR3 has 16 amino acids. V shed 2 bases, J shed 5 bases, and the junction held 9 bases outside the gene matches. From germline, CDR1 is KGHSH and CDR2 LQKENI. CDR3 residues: CASSPTTRGRDQPQHF. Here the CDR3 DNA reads TGTGCCAGCTCACCAACAACAAGGGGGCGCGATCAGCCCCAGCATTTT.

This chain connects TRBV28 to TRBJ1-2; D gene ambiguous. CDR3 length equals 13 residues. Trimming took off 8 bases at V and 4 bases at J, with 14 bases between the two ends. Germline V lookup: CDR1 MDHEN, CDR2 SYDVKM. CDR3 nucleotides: TGTGCCAGCTCCTCCGAGACGGTCTATGGCTACACCTTC. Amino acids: CASSSETVYGYTF.